This T cell receptor beta chain is from a study of blood T cells in healthy people across ages. This clonotype was counted only a few times. This CDR3 region has 16 residues. In germline, CDR1 is SEHNR, CDR2 FQNEAQ (reference sequence). V was cut by 2 bases and J by 4 bases, with 16 bases left in between. Combining a sample-barcoded 5' primer with a J-beta primer mix, a second PCR ran for about 7 to 12 cycles. TCRdb reanalysed the 5' RACE reads using MiXCR and keeps one entry per CDR3 protein. This sample has approximately 900,000 distinct CDR3 sequences; 25% to 30% occur once, and the top ten carry roughly 10%. This same sample was also taken into another study, of T cells of mothers and their children. That source notes: Over 9.5 million reads per mother and roughly 3 million per child were obtained.

The material sequenced was blood. The sequence came from a woman aged 35 to 49 in good health. V gene TRBV7-9 combines with J gene TRBJ2-3; either TRBD1 or TRBD2 may supply D (6 bases each). The CDR3 DNA follows: TGTGCCAGCAGCTTAATCGACGGGGGCGGGGCAGATACGCAGTATTTT. Translated, it gives CASSLIDGGGADTQYF.